The rows below give T cell receptor beta chains drawn from one sample of a study of T cell responses to AZD1222 COVID-19 vaccine. Method: immunoSEQ multiplex PCR; TCRdb's copy keeps in-frame clones and lacks some. The table includes under 95,000 clones, 85% to 90% detected once. This sample comprised peripheral blood, obtained 28 days after the second AZD1222 dose. Source of these receptors: an adult who received the AZD1222 COVID-19 vaccine. Both conserved end residues are part of each CDR3. D genes are given only for firm matches. The size field is filled for only some rows; it gives once, few, many or a size class.

D	V	J	size	DNA	CDR3
NA	TRBV6-6	TRBJ1-2	NA	TGTGCCAGCAGTTATGTCGCAGGGCCGTATGGCTACACCTTC	CASSYVAGPYGYTF
NA	TRBV5-4	TRBJ1-1	NA	TGTGCCAGCAGCCCGGGGGACGGTGTCGGCACTGAAGCTTTCTTT	CASSPGDGVGTEAFF
NA	TRBV28	TRBJ1-5	NA	TGTGCCAGCAGTTTGGGACGCCGGGGAGCCCAGCCCCAGCATTTT	CASSLGRRGAQPQHF
NA	TRBV12-3/TRBV12-4	TRBJ2-5	NA	TGTGCCAGCAGTTCCCGGGAAAAAGAGACCCAGTACTTC	CASSSREKETQYF
NA	TRBV28	TRBJ1-5	NA	TGTGCCAGCAGTTTATATTGGGGCTGGGGAGATAGCAATCAGCCCCAGCATTTT	CASSLYWGWGDSNQPQHF
TRBD1	TRBV7-8	TRBJ2-4	NA	TGTGCCAGCAGCTTAGGGACAGGGGCCTTTGGGGCCAAAAACATTCAGTACTTC	CASSLGTGAFGAKNIQYF
TRBD1	TRBV27	TRBJ2-7	once	TGTGCCAGCACTAGGACAGGGAGCTCCTACGAGCAGTACTTC	CASTRTGSSYEQYF
NA	TRBV18	TRBJ2-3	NA	TGTGCCAGCTCAAACAGTCAGGGAGCGGCAGATACGCAGTATTTT	CASSNSQGAADTQYF
NA	TRBV12-3/TRBV12-4	TRBJ2-3	NA	TGTGCCAGCAGCCTAAGAGGATCAGATACGCAGTATTTT	CASSLRGSDTQYF
NA	TRBV9	TRBJ1-1	NA	TGTGCCAGCAGCCCCCGAGGGGGGGTAAACACTGAAGCTTTCTTT	CASSPRGGVNTEAFF
NA	TRBV6-5	TRBJ1-1	once	TGTGCCAGCAGTTCCCAGACAGCTTTGAACACTGAAGCTTTCTTT	CASSSQTALNTEAFF
NA	TRBV6-5	TRBJ1-5	NA	TGTGCCAGCAGTTACTGGGGGGGCACCAATCAGCCCCAGCATTTT	CASSYWGGTNQPQHF
NA	TRBV6-4	TRBJ2-3	NA	TGTGCCAGCAGTGGTACCCAAGATACGCAGTATTTT	CASSGTQDTQYF
NA	TRBV10-3	TRBJ1-1	NA	TGTGCCATCAAGAGGTCCATGAACACTGAAGCTTTCTTT	CAIKRSMNTEAFF
TRBD2	TRBV3-1/TRBV3-2	TRBJ2-4	NA	TGTGCCAGCAGCCAACCCCGACTGGCGGGGGGTGCCAAAAACATTCAGTACTTC	CASSQPRLAGGAKNIQYF
NA	TRBV7-2	TRBJ2-3	NA	TGTGCCAGCAGCTCTTACAGGGTTACAGATACGCAGTATTTT	CASSSYRVTDTQYF
NA	TRBV30	TRBJ1-2	NA	TGTGCCTGGAGACCGACCGGCGGTGGCTACACCTTC	CAWRPTGGGYTF
NA	TRBV7-8	TRBJ1-5	NA	TGTGCCAGCAGCCCATACAGGTTTCCGAATCAGCCCCAGCATTTT	CASSPYRFPNQPQHF
NA	TRBV7-6	TRBJ1-5	NA	TGTGCCAGCAGCTTGGAGATCTGGGACAGCAATCAGCCCCAGCATTTT	CASSLEIWDSNQPQHF
TRBD1	TRBV11-3	TRBJ2-2	NA	TGTGCCAGCAGCTCGCAGGGGGTCGGGGAGCTGTTTTTT	CASSSQGVGELFF